A single sample is the source of the 23 T cell receptor beta chains below, sequenced in a study of shared clonotypes between healthy human individuals. Terminally differentiated effector memory CD45RA+ cells were excluded by CCR7 positive selection of CD45RO-negative cells. Profiled with immunoSEQ multiplex PCR; TCRdb holds only in-frame clones, not every one. The data contain around 600,000 clones, about 95% of them singletons. The sample comprised naive CD8+ T cells sorted from blood. Every receptor here comes from a woman between 25 and 40 years old in good health.

The CDR3, as DNA: TGTGCCAGCAGTATCGGGACTAGCGGGAGTCGCCATGAGCAGTTCTTC. Amino acid sequence: CASSIGTSGSRHEQFF. V and J are TRBV27 and TRBJ2-1; TRBD2 aligns across 14 bases. This CDR3 region has 16 residues. From germline, CDR1 is MNHEY and CDR2 SMNVEV (reference sequence). V gave up 5 bases and J gave up 8 bases; unmatched junction bases: 8.

J is TRBJ1-5 and V is TRBV5-6; possibly TRBD1 for D (5 bases). Trimming took off 1 base at V and 4 bases at J, with 21 bases between the two ends. The CDR3 runs to 18 residues. Germline V gene data show CDR1 as SGHDT and CDR2 as YYEEEE. Here the CDR3 reads CASSLWTSGTRRNQPQHF. The CDR3 DNA reads as TGTGCCAGCAGCTTGTGGACCTCCGGGACGAGAAGAAATCAGCCCCAGCATTTT. Full variable domain (remainder filled in from reference TRBV5-6 and TRBJ1-5): DAGVTQSPTHLIKTRGQQVTLRCSPKSGHDTVSWYQQALGQGPQFIFQYYEEEERQRGNFPDRFSGHQFPNYSSELNVNALLLGDSALYLCASSLWTSGTRRNQPQHFGDGTRLSIL.

The chain combines TRBV7-8 with TRBJ2-7; tentative D call: TRBD2 (5 bases). V was trimmed by 1 base and J by 3 bases, leaving 13 bases between them. CDR1 is SGHVS and CDR2 is FQNEAQ in the germline V gene. The CDR3 extends over 15 amino acids. The CDR3 sequence is CASSLEVGEDYEQYF. The CDR3 coding sequence is TGTGCCAGCAGCTTAGAGGTGGGAGAGGACTACGAGCAGTACTTC.

The genes are TRBV15 and TRBJ2-7; D might be TRBD1 (5 bases). V was pared by 1 base and J by 5 bases, with 15 bases between. Germline CDR1 LNHNV, CDR2 YYDKDF (reference sequence). This CDR3 comprises 15 residues. The CDR3 DNA sequence: TGTGCCACCAGCAGAGGGGTAGGGGCCCAAGACGAGCAGTACTTC. It is translated as CATSRGVGAQDEQYF.

The chain carries TRBV27 and TRBJ2-5; 13 bases line up with TRBD2. This CDR3 comprises 15 residues. With V trimmed by 5 bases and J by 3 bases, 3 bases remained unmatched. The germline CDR1 and CDR2 sequences are MNHEY and SMNVEV (reference sequence). This CDR3 reads CASSTGTSGKETQYF. The DNA of the CDR3 is TGTGCCAGCAGTACCGGGACTAGCGGGAAAGAGACCCAGTACTTC.

Notes on this clone: Different DNA sequences within this sample yield the same CDR3. The V call is TRBV19, the J call TRBJ2-7, with D maybe TRBD2 (5 bases). The CDR3 is made up of 15 amino acids. Trimming removed 6 bases from V and 4 bases from J, with 19 bases in between. In germline, CDR1 is LNHDA, CDR2 SQIVND (reference sequence). This CDR3 reads CASRGGPGSTYEQYF. The CDR3 nucleotides are TGTGCCAGTAGAGGAGGACCGGGATCTACTTACGAGCAGTACTTC.

The chain links TRBV29-1 to TRBJ2-1; D remains unclear. V was trimmed by 4 bases and J by 0 bases, leaving 7 bases between them. The CDR3 is made up of 13 amino acids. CDR1 and CDR2 (germline): SQVTM, ANQGSEA. CDR3 nucleotide sequence: TGCAGCGTTGTCCCGAGCTCCTACAATGAGCAGTTCTTC. It encodes CSVVPSSYNEQFF.

CDR3 in amino acids: CAWSGLAIAEQYF. CDR3 bases: TGTGCCTGGAGTGGCCTAGCGATTGCCGAGCAGTACTTC. This sequence joins TRBV30 and TRBJ2-5, with D tentatively TRBD2 (6 bases). The J call is in doubt because the DNA end fits TRBJ2-7 better. The CDR3 extends over 13 amino acids. CDR1 is GTSNPN and CDR2 is SVGIG in the germline V gene (reference sequence).

This chain links TRBV4-1 with TRBJ2-2; TRBD1 agrees at 7 bases. Trimming took 1 base from V and 3 from J; bases not matched to a gene: 8. CDR1 is MGHRA and CDR2 is YSYEKL in the germline V gene. The CDR3 runs 17 residues. The CDR3 nucleotides read TGCGCCAGCAGCCAAGTGATGATCACAGGGGACACCGGGGAGCTGTTTTTT. Its translation: CASSQVMITGDTGELFF.

Here the CDR3 DNA reads TGTGCCAGCAGCCTGATGACCGGGACAACGGGCTCGGGCTACACCTTC. Protein sequence: CASSLMTGTTGSGYTF. The chain has TRBV7-9 and TRBJ1-2, with TRBD1 as a possible D gene (6 bases). This CDR3 spans 16 amino acids. V lost 5 bases, J lost 8 bases, and 24 bases lay in between. Germline V gives CDR1 SEHNR, CDR2 FQNEAQ (reference sequence).

The gene calls are TRBV28 and TRBJ2-7, with 11 positions matching TRBD1. Trimming cost V 3 bases and J 6 bases; bases outside gene matches: 4. CDR3 length: 14 amino acids. Per the germline V gene, CDR1 is MDHEN and CDR2 is SYDVKM. The CDR3 loop is CASSFRTGGIEQYF. CDR3 coding DNA: TGTGCCAGCAGTTTCAGGACAGGGGGCATCGAGCAGTACTTC.

The rearrangement joins TRBV9 to TRBJ2-1, with 9 bases aligning to TRBD2. J gave up 7 bases and V 5 bases, and 10 bases lay outside the gene matches. Germline CDR1 SGDLS, CDR2 YYNGEE. The CDR3 runs to 15 residues. The CDR3 spells CASSSSGRIENEQFF. The CDR3, as DNA: TGTGCCAGCAGTTCCAGCGGGAGGATAGAAAATGAGCAGTTCTTC.

This chain links TRBV28 with TRBJ2-3; 7 bases align to TRBD2. CDR3 size: 12 residues. The trim removed 6 bases at V and 8 bases at J, leaving 5 bases unmatched. Per the germline V gene, CDR1 is MDHEN and CDR2 is SYDVKM. CDR3 sequence (DNA): TGTGCCAGCAGCCTCGCGGGAGTTACGCAGTATTTT. This gives the protein CASSLAGVTQYF.

The chain has TRBV28 and TRBJ2-2; 7 bases are a match to TRBD2. Germline V lookup: CDR1 MDHEN, CDR2 SYDVKM. J lost 5 bases, V lost 1 base, and 4 bases had no gene match. The CDR3 is 15 amino acids. In DNA form, the CDR3 reads TGTGCCAGCAGTTTATCGCTAGCGGCTACCGGGGAGCTGTTTTTT. Translating it yields CASSLSLAATGELFF.

This chain connects TRBV30 to TRBJ1-1; 10 positions match TRBD1. Germline assignment: CDR1 GTSNPN and CDR2 SVGIG (reference sequence). CDR3 length: 14 residues. With 1 base clipped from V and 5 bases from J, the junction kept 4 bases outside the gene matches. CDR3 loop: CAWSAGQGYTEAFF. In nucleotides, the CDR3 is TGTGCCTGGAGTGCGGGACAGGGGTATACTGAAGCTTTCTTT.

This chain joins TRBV21-1 and TRBJ2-4; the D segment call TRBD2 is taken from the table without a DNA check. TRBV21-1 corresponds to a pseudogene. The CDR3 is 14 residues long. CDR3: CASSKSSSGRARDF. DNA for the CDR3: TGTGCCAGCAGCAAATCTTCTAGCGGGAGGGCCAGGGACTTC.

J is TRBJ2-5 and V is TRBV2, with TRBD2 as a possible D gene (5 bases). Germline CDR1 SNHLY, CDR2 FYNNEI. This CDR3 has 15 amino acids. Trimming cost V 4 bases and J 5 bases, with 17 bases left between them. Here the CDR3 DNA reads TGTGCCAGCAGTGCACGGCGGGCTAGAGGGGAGACCCAGTACTTC. Translated, it gives CASSARRARGETQYF.

V usage is TRBV4-2 and J usage is TRBJ2-7; possibly TRBD1 for D (5 bases). The length of the CDR3 is 14 residues. The V and J ends lost 3 bases and 5 bases respectively, with 14 bases between them. CDR1 is LGHNA and CDR2 is YNFKEQ in the germline V gene. CDR3 amino acids: CASSQLHWGNEQYF. The CDR3 bases are TGTGCCAGCAGCCAGCTTCACTGGGGCAACGAGCAGTACTTC.

This chain joins TRBV11-2 and TRBJ2-3, with a weak D call TRBD1 (5 bases). The CDR3 totals 16 residues. With 7 bases removed from V and 0 bases from J, the gap between germline ends came to 17 bases. Looked up from germline, CDR1 is SGHAT and CDR2 is FQNNGV. CDR3 sequence (DNA): TGTGCCAGCATACGAACAGGATTTGCTAGCACAGATACGCAGTATTTT. It specifies CASIRTGFASTDTQYF.

The V gene is TRBV14, the J gene TRBJ2-1; 7 bases are a match to TRBD2. After removal of 4 bases from V and 8 bases from J, the junction contained 11 bases not matched to a gene. Germline V gene lookup returns CDR1 SGHDN and CDR2 FVKESK. The CDR3 length is 15 residues. The CDR3 nucleotides read TGTGCCAGCAGCCCTGGACTAGTAATTGGGTATGAGCAGTTCTTC. Encoded protein: CASSPGLVIGYEQFF.

V gene TRBV27 combines with J gene TRBJ2-1, with D unresolved. From germline, CDR1 is MNHEY and CDR2 SMNVEV (reference sequence). The CDR3 spans 13 residues. V was trimmed by 4 bases and J by 4 bases, leaving 8 bases between them. The CDR3 DNA is TGTGCCAGCAGTTCTACCCTTTACAATGAGCAGTTCTTC. This translates into CASSSTLYNEQFF.

In DNA, the CDR3 is TGTGCCAGCAGTTTATCCAGGGAGTACGAGCAGTACTTC. It encodes CASSLSREYEQYF. The V gene is TRBV27, the J gene TRBJ2-7, with D perhaps matching TRBD1 or TRBD2 (5 bases each). The CDR3 spans 13 residues. Looked up from germline, CDR1 is MNHEY and CDR2 is SMNVEV (reference sequence). Deletions cut 0 bases from V and 4 bases from J, with 7 bases between.

The genes are TRBV19 and TRBJ2-1, with 8 bases that match TRBD1. V lost 5 bases, J lost 4 bases, and 1 base stayed unmatched. The CDR3 has 13 amino acids. Germline-derived CDR1 and CDR2 are LNHDA and SQIVND (reference sequence). The CDR3: CASSWDRYNEQFF. Here the CDR3 DNA reads TGTGCCAGTAGTTGGGACAGGTACAATGAGCAGTTCTTC.